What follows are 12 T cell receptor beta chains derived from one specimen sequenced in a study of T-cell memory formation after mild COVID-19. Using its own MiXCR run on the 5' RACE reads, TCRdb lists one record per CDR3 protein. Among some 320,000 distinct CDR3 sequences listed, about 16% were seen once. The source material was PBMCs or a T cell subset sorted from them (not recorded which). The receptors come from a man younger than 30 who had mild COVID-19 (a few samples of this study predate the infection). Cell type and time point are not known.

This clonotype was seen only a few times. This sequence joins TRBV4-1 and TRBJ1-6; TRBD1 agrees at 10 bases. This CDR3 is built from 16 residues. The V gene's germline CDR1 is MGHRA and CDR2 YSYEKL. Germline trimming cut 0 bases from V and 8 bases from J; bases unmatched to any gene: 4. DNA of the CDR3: TGCGCCAGCAGCCAAGACGGGGACAGGGGATATTCACCCCTCCACTTT. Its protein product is CASSQDGDRGYSPLHF.

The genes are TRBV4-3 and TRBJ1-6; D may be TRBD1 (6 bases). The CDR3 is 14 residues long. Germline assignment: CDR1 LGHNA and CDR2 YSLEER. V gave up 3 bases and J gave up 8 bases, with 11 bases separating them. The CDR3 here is CASSHNREDSPLHF. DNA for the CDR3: TGCGCCAGCAGCCACAACAGGGAGGATTCACCCCTCCACTTT.

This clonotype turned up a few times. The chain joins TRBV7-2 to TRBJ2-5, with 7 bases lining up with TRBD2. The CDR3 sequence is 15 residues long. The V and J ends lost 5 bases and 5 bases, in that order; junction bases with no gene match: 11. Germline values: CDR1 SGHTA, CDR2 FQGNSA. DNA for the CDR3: TGTGCCAGCAGCAAGCCGGGGAGGGGAAGGGAGACCCAGTACTTC. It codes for CASSKPGRGRETQYF.

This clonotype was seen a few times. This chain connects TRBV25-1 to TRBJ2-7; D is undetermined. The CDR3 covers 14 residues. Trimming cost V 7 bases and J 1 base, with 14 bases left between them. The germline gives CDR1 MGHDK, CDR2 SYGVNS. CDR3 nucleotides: TGTGCCAGCAAGCGTGGGGTCTCTTCCTACGAGCAGTACTTC. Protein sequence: CASKRGVSSYEQYF.

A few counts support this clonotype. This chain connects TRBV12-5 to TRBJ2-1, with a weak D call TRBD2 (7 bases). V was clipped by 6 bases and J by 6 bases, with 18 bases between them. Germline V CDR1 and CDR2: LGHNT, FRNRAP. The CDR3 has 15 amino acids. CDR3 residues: CASGHPGGAINEQFF. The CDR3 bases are TGTGCTAGTGGCCACCCTGGGGGGGCCATCAATGAGCAGTTCTTC.

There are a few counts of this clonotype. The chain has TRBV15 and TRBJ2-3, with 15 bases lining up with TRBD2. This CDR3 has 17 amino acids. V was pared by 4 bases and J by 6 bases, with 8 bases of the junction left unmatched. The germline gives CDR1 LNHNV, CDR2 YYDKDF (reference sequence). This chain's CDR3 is CATSTRTSGGVVDTQYF. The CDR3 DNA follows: TGTGCCACCAGCACCAGGACTAGCGGGGGGGTGGTGGATACGCAGTATTTT.

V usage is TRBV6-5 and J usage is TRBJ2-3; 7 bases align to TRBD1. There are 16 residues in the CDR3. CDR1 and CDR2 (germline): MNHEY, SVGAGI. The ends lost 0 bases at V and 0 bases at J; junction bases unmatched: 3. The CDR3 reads CASSYSLTGSTDTQYF. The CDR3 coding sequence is TGTGCCAGCAGTTACTCGTTGACAGGGAGCACAGATACGCAGTATTTT.

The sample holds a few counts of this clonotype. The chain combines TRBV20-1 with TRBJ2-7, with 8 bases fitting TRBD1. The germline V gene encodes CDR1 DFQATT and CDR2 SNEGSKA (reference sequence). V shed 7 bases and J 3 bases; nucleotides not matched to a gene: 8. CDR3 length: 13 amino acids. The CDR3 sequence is CSVPGQDHYEQYV. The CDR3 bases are TGCAGTGTCCCGGGACAGGACCACTACGAGCAGTACGTC.

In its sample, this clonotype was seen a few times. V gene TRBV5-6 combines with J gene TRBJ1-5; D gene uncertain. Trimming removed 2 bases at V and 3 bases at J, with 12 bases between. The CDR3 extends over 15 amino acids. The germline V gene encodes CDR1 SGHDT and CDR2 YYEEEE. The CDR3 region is CASSFSLDPNQPQHF. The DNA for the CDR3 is TGTGCCAGCAGCTTCTCGTTGGACCCCAATCAGCCCCAGCATTTT.

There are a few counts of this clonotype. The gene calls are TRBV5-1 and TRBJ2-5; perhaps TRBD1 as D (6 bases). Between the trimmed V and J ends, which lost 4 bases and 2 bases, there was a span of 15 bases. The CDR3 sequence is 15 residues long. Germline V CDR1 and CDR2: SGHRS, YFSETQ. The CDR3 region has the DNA TGCGCCAGCAGCCCGCGGACAGCCGTACAAGAGACCCAGTACTTC. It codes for CASSPRTAVQETQYF.

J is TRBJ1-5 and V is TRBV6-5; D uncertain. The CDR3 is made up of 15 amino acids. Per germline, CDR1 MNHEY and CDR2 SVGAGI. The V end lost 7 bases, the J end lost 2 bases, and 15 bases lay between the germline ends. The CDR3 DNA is TGTGCCAGCAAACACGGCGGATGGGGCAATCAGCCCCAGCATTTT. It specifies CASKHGGWGNQPQHF.

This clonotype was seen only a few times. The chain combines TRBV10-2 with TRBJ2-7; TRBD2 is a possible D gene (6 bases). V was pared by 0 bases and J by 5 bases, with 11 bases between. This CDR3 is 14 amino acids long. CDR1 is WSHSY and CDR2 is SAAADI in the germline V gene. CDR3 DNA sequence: TGCGCCAGCAGTGAGTCGGGGGGAGAAGACGAGCAGTACTTC. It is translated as CASSESGGEDEQYF.